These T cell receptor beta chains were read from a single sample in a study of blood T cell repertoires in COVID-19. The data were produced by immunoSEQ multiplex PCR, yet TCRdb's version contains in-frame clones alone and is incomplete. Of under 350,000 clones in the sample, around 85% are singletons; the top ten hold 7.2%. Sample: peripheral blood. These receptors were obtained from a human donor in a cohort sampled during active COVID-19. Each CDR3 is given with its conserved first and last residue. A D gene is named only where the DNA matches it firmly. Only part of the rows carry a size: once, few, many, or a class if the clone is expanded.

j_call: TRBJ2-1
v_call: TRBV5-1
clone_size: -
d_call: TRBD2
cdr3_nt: TGCGCCAGCAGGTCGGGGGGTCTCTACAATGAGCAGTTCTTC
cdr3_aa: CASRSGGLYNEQFF

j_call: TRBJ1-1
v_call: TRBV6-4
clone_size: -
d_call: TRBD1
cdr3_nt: TGTGCCAGCAGTGCCTACTCGACAGGGACCAAGCTAAACACTGAAGCTTTCTTT
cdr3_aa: CASSAYSTGTKLNTEAFF

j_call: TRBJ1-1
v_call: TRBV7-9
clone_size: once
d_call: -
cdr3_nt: TGTGCCAGCAGCAGGCCTTACGGAGGGGAGGGAACTGAAGCTTTCTTT
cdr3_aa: CASSRPYGGEGTEAFF

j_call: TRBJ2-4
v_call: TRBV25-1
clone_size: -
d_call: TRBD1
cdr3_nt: TGTGCCAGCGGCTATTGGACAGGGCAGAGGAACATTCAGTACTTC
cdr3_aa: CASGYWTGQRNIQYF

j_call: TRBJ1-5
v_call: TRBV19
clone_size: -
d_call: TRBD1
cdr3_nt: TGTGCCAGTCGGACAGGGCCAGGCCAGCCCCAGCATTTT
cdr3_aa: CASRTGPGQPQHF

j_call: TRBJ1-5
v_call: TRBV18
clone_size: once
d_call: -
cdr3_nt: TGTGCCAGCTCGGACATTATCAATCAGCCCCAGCATTTT
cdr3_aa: CASSDIINQPQHF

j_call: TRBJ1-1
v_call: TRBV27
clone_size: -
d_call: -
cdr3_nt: TGTGCCAGCAGTTCCTGGCAGAAGAACACTGAAGCTTTCTTT
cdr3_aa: CASSSWQKNTEAFF

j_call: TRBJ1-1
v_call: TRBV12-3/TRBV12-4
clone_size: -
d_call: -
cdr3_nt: TGTGCCAGCAGAAAAAACAGGTTCACTGAAGCTTTCTTT
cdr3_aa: CASRKNRFTEAFF

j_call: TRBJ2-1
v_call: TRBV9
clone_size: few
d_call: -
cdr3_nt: TGTGCCAGCAGCGTAGAGTTGTACGGGGGAGGTAATGAGCAGTTCTTC
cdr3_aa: CASSVELYGGGNEQFF

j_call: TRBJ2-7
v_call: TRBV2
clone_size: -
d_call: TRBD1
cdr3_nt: TGTGCCAGCAGTGGACAGGGGCGACACGAGCAGTACTTC
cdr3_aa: CASSGQGRHEQYF

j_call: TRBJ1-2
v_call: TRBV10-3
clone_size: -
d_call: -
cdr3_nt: TGTGCCATCAGTGAGTCGGAGTTCGGCGGCTACACCTTC
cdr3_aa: CAISESEFGGYTF

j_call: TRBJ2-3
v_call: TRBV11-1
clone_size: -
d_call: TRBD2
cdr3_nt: TGTGCCAGCAGCCGGGGGGAGGAAGGGACAGATACGCAGTATTTT
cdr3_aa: CASSRGEEGTDTQYF

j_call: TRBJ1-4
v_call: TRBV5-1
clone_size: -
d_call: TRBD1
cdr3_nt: TGCGCCAGCAGTACAGGGGGCTCTAATGAAAAACTGTTTTTT
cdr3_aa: CASSTGGSNEKLFF

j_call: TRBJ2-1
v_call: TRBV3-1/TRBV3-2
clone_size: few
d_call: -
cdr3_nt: TGTGCCAGCAGCCAAGAATTGGGGGGGGGCTTGAATGAGCAGTTCTTC
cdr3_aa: CASSQELGGGLNEQFF

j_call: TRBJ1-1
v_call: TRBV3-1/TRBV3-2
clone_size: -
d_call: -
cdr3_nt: TGTGCCAGCAGCCAATCCCGGGGGGGGACCGAAGCTTTCTTT
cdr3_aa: CASSQSRGGTEAFF

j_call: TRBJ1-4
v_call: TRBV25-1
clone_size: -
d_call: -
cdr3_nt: TGTGCCAGCAGTGACCACAGCACAACTAATGAAAAACTGTTTTTT
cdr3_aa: CASSDHSTTNEKLFF

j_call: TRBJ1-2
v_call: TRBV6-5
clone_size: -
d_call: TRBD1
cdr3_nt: TGTGCCAGCAGTTACTCACAGGGGGGCGGCTACACCTTC
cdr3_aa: CASSYSQGGGYTF

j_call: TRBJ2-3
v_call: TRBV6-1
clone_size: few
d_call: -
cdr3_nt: TGTGCCAGCAGTGAAGGACAGTACACAGATACGCAGTATTTT
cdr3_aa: CASSEGQYTDTQYF

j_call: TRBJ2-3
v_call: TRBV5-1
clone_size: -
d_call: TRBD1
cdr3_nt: TGCGCCAGCAGCGTCACCGCCCGGGACAGGGGTCCAGATACGCAGTATTTT
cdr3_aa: CASSVTARDRGPDTQYF

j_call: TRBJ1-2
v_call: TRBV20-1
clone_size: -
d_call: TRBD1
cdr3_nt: TGCAGTGCCGACAGGGCCGGGGGCTACACCTTC
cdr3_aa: CSADRAGGYTF

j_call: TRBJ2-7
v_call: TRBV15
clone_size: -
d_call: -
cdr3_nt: TGTGCCACCAGCATCGGGCGGGGGCCGTCCTACGAGCAGTACTTC
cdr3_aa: CATSIGRGPSYEQYF

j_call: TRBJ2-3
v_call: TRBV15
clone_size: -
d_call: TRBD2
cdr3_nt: TGTGCCACCAGCATCGGCGGGGGGGCTATAGATACGCAGTATTTT
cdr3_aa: CATSIGGGAIDTQYF

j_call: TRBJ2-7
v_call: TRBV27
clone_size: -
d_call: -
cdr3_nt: TGTGCCAGCAGTTTAATGGAGGACTACGAGCAGTACTTC
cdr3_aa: CASSLMEDYEQYF

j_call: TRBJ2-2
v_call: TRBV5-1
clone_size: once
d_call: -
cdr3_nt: TGCGCCAGCAGCTTTAGGGGGAACACCGGGGAGCTGTTTTTT
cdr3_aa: CASSFRGNTGELFF

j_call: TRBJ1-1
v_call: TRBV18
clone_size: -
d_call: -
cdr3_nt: TGTGCCAGCTCACCACCGGGACACCTAATAATGAACACTGAAGCTTTCTTT
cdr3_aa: CASSPPGHLIMNTEAFF

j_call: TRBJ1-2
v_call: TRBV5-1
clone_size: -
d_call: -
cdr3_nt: TGCGCCAGCAGCCCGCAACCCCCCCGGACAGCCAACACCTATGGCTACACCTTC
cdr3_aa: CASSPQPPRTANTYGYTF

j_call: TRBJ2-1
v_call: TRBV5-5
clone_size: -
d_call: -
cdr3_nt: TGTGCCAGCAGCTTGGGGACAGCCAATGAGCAGTTCTTC
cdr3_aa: CASSLGTANEQFF

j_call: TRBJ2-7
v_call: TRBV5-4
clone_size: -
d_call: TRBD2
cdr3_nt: TGTGCCAGCAGCTTGAGTGCTAGCGGGTCCTCCTACGAGCAGTACTTC
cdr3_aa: CASSLSASGSSYEQYF

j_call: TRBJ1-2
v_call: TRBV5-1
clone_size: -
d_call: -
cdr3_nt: TGCGCCAGCGCCTCGAACAGGGAATCGGGCTACACCTTC
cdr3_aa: CASASNRESGYTF

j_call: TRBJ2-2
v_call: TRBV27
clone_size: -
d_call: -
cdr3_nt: TGTGCCAGCAGTTTCCGAACTGGGGAGCTGTTTTTT
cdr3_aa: CASSFRTGELFF

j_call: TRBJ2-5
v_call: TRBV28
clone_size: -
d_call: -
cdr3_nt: TGTGCCAGCAGCCTTACTCAAGGCGGGTATCAAGAGACCCAGTACTTC
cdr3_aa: CASSLTQGGYQETQYF

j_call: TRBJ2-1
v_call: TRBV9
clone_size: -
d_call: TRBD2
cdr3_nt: TGTGCCAGCAGCGTAACCCTAGCGGGGGGATACAATGAGCAGTTCTTC
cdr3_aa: CASSVTLAGGYNEQFF

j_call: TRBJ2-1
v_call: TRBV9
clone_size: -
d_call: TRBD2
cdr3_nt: TGTGCCAGCAGTCTAGCGGGGGGGCACAATGAGCAGTTCTTC
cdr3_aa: CASSLAGGHNEQFF

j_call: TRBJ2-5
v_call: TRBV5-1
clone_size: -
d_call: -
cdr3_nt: TGCGCCAGCAGCTTAGGATTCGCGGAAGAGACCCAGTACTTC
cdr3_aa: CASSLGFAEETQYF

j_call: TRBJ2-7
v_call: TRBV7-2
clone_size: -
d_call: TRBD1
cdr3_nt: TGTGCCAGCAGCTTGACCGGGACAGTGGGTTTCGAGCAGTACTTC
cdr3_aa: CASSLTGTVGFEQYF

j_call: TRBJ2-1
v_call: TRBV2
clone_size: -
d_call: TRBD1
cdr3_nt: TGTGCCAGCATTCCCGGGACAGCCTACAATGAGCAGTTCTTC
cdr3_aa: CASIPGTAYNEQFF

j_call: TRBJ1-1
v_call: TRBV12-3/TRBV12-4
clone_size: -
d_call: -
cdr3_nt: TGTGCCAGCACCTCCCGGGGAACTGAAGCTTTCTTT
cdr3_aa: CASTSRGTEAFF

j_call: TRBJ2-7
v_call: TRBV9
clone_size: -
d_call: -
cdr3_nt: TGTGCCAGCAGCCGCGCCGGACACCCCCTTTACGAGCAGTACTTC
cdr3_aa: CASSRAGHPLYEQYF

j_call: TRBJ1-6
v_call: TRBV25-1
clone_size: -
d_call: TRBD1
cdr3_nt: TGTGCCAGCAGGAGGACAGGGGCGAGCTCCTATAATTCACCCCTCCACTTT
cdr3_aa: CASRRTGASSYNSPLHF

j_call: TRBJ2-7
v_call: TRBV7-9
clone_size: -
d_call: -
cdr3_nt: TGTGCCAGCAGCCTGCGCGGGGTAGGGGAGCAGTACTTC
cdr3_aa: CASSLRGVGEQYF

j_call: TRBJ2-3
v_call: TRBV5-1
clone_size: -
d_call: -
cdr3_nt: TGCGCCAGCAGCCCTCCCAGGCCCGACACAGATACGCAGTATTTT
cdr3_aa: CASSPPRPDTDTQYF

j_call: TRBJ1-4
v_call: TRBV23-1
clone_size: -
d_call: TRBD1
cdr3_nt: TGCGCCAGCAGTCAGTACTCCGGGACAGGGGTGAGTAATGAAAAACTGTTTTTT
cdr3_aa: CASSQYSGTGVSNEKLFF

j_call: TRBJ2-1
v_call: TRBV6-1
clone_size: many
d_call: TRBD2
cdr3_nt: TGTGCCAGCAGTGAACTAGCGGGGGGCTACAATGAGCAGTTCTTC
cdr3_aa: CASSELAGGYNEQFF

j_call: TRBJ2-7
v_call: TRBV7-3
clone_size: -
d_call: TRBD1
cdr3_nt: TGTGCCAGCAGCCCGACCGGGACAGGGAACTACGAGCAGTACTTC
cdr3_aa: CASSPTGTGNYEQYF

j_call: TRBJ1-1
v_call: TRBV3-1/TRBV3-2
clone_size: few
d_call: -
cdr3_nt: TGTGCCAGCAGCCAAGATTGGTCCAGGGGAGCTTTCTTT
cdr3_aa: CASSQDWSRGAFF

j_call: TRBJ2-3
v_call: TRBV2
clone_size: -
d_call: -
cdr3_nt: TGTGCCAGCAGCCCCTCGGTCAGGAGCACAGATACGCAGTATTTT
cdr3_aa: CASSPSVRSTDTQYF

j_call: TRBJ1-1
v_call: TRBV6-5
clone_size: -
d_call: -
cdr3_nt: TGTGCCAGCATCTCGAGTAGGCGGGCTTTCTTT
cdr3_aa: CASISSRRAFF